A selection of T cell receptor beta chains follows, all from one sample in a study of Graves' ophthalmopathy and Graves' hyperthyroidism. TCRdb itself ran the multiplex PCR reads through MiXCR, one entry per CDR3 protein. The sample records about 410,000 distinct CDR3 sequences, about 17% being singletons. Sample: peripheral blood. The receptors were sampled from a young woman with Graves' ophthalmopathy. CDR3s include the opening cysteine and the closing phenylalanine or tryptophan. A D gene is named only where the DNA matches it firmly. Expanded clones are given a class, and other clones once, few, many or no size at all.

d_gene,abundance,v_gene,j_gene,CDR3aa,CDR3nt
TRBD2,many,TRBV11-2,TRBJ2-7,CASSLVRSGSSYEQYF,TGTGCCAGCAGCTTAGTACGTAGCGGGAGTAGCTACGAGCAGTACTTC
TRBD1,-,TRBV6-5,TRBJ1-1,CASSTRQGDRTEAFF,TGTGCCAGCAGTACCCGACAGGGGGATCGGACTGAAGCTTTCTTT
TRBD2,many,TRBV28,TRBJ2-7,CASQSGRRTYEQYF,TGTGCCAGCCAGAGCGGGAGGAGGACCTACGAGCAGTACTTC
-,many,TRBV20-1,TRBJ1-5,CSARDSEARVDPQHF,TGCAGTGCTAGAGATTCGGAGGCAAGGGTAGATCCCCAGCATTTT
-,many,TRBV2,TRBJ2-2,CASSEGSPGELFF,TGTGCCAGCAGTGAGGGTTCCCCCGGGGAGCTGTTTTTT
TRBD1,many,TRBV6-5,TRBJ1-2,CASSYWGQGDGYTF,TGTGCCAGCAGTTACTGGGGACAGGGAGATGGCTACACCTTC
-,many,TRBV5-1,TRBJ2-7,CASSFGQEEYF,TGCGCCAGCAGCTTCGGTCAGGAAGAGTACTTC
-,many,TRBV20-1,TRBJ1-5,CSASLVRGLADQPQHF,TGCAGTGCTAGTTTGGTCCGGGGATTAGCCGATCAGCCCCAGCATTTT
-,many,TRBV12-3/TRBV12-4,TRBJ1-1,CASSLTGVHTEAFF,TGTGCCAGCAGTTTAACCGGGGTCCACACTGAAGCTTTCTTT
TRBD1,-,TRBV6-5,TRBJ1-5,CASSFDRVLGNQPQHF,TGTGCCAGCAGTTTTGACAGGGTCTTGGGCAATCAGCCCCAGCATTTT
TRBD1,many,TRBV19,TRBJ2-7,CASRGGTGFYEQYF,TGTGCCAGTAGAGGCGGGACAGGATTCTACGAGCAGTACTTC
-,many,TRBV6-2/TRBV6-3,TRBJ1-3,CASSYMSGNTIYF,TGTGCCAGCAGTTATATGTCCGGAAACACCATATATTTT
TRBD2,-,TRBV28,TRBJ2-5,CASSELAESQETQYF,TGTGCCAGCAGTGAACTAGCGGAAAGTCAAGAGACCCAGTACTTC
TRBD1,many,TRBV20-1,TRBJ1-3,CSATDRAGNTIYF,TGCAGTGCTACTGACAGGGCTGGAAACACCATATATTTT
TRBD1,few,TRBV6-1,TRBJ2-5,CASSRAGTGTQYF,TGTGCCAGCAGTCGTGCCGGGACAGGGACCCAGTACTTC
TRBD1,many,TRBV4-2,TRBJ2-5,CASSQTTGETQYF,TGTGCCAGCAGCCAAACGACAGGGGAGACCCAGTACTTC
-,many,TRBV6-2/TRBV6-3,TRBJ1-1,CASTRTSNTEAFF,TGTGCCAGCACTAGGACATCGAACACTGAAGCTTTCTTT
-,-,TRBV7-9,TRBJ1-2,CASSLDPGADGYTF,TGTGCCAGCAGCTTAGATCCAGGGGCGGATGGCTACACCTTC
-,many,TRBV2,TRBJ1-1,CASSGDINTEAFF,TGTGCCAGCAGTGGGGACATAAACACTGAAGCTTTCTTT
TRBD2,-,TRBV7-8,TRBJ2-7,CASSPGTSGRGYEQYF,TGTGCCAGCAGCCCCGGGACTAGCGGGAGGGGGTACGAGCAGTACTTC
-,many,TRBV20-1,TRBJ1-2,CSANPVNYGYTF,TGCAGTGCTAACCCGGTTAACTATGGCTACACCTTC
TRBD1,many,TRBV7-9,TRBJ1-1,CASSSLKGALTEAFF,TGTGCCAGCAGCTCACTAAAGGGGGCGTTAACTGAAGCTTTCTTT
TRBD1,-,TRBV7-8,TRBJ1-1,CASSTRQGHTEAFF,TGTGCCAGCAGCACAAGACAGGGCCACACTGAAGCTTTCTTT
TRBD1,many,TRBV7-3,TRBJ1-6,CASSRTGGADSPLHF,TGTGCCAGCAGCCGCACAGGGGGCGCGGATTCACCCCTCCACTTT
-,-,TRBV12-3/TRBV12-4,TRBJ1-2,CASSLIGTYGYTF,TGTGCCAGCAGTTTAATAGGGACCTATGGCTACACCTTC
-,many,TRBV28,TRBJ2-5,CASSQSGGQETQYF,TGTGCCAGCAGTCAATCCGGAGGCCAAGAGACCCAGTACTTC
TRBD1,many,TRBV6-5,TRBJ1-5,CASLPQGVSNQPQHF,TGTGCCAGCCTGCCCCAGGGGGTAAGCAATCAGCCCCAGCATTTT
-,many,TRBV18,TRBJ2-5,CASSAQGMYQETQYF,TGTGCCAGCTCAGCACAGGGCATGTACCAAGAGACCCAGTACTTC
-,-,TRBV28,TRBJ1-2,CASSFLGLGYTF,TGTGCCAGCAGTTTTTTGGGTCTTGGCTACACCTTC
-,-,TRBV19,TRBJ1-5,CASSWGAQQPQHF,TGTGCCAGTAGTTGGGGGGCACAACAGCCCCAGCATTTT
-,-,TRBV30,TRBJ2-5,CAWSSRGGETQYF,TGTGCCTGGAGTTCCAGGGGCGGCGAGACCCAGTACTTC
TRBD2,-,TRBV9,TRBJ2-5,CASSGPTSGTATQYF,TGTGCCAGCAGCGGCCCGACTAGCGGGACGGCCACCCAGTACTTC
-,many,TRBV24-1,TRBJ2-3,CATSGNRAGLSTDTQYF,TGTGCCACCAGTGGTAACAGAGCGGGTTTGAGCACAGATACGCAGTATTTT
-,many,TRBV6-5,TRBJ2-5,CASSYSGEWEAQYF,TGTGCCAGCAGTTACTCAGGGGAATGGGAGGCCCAGTACTTC
-,many,TRBV11-3,TRBJ1-1,CASSENGGMGTEAFF,TGTGCCAGCAGCGAAAATGGGGGAATGGGCACTGAAGCTTTCTTT
-,-,TRBV20-1,TRBJ1-1,CSARDSRAEAFF,TGCAGTGCTAGAGATTCCCGGGCAGAAGCTTTCTTT
-,many,TRBV2,TRBJ2-7,CASSEGRGQYF,TGTGCCAGCAGTGAGGGTAGAGGGCAGTACTTC
-,many,TRBV20-1,TRBJ1-5,CSAGPTGFASNQPQHF,TGCAGTGCTGGACCTACAGGGTTTGCGAGCAATCAGCCCCAGCATTTT
TRBD1,many,TRBV20-1,TRBJ2-5,CSAPLPDRAQETQYF,TGCAGTGCTCCATTACCCGACAGGGCCCAAGAGACCCAGTACTTC
-,many,TRBV6-5,TRBJ1-1,CASSYGGEADTEAFF,TGTGCCAGCAGTTACGGGGGCGAAGCAGACACTGAAGCTTTCTTT
-,many,TRBV9,TRBJ2-2,CASSVALSGTGELFF,TGTGCCAGCAGCGTAGCACTTAGTGGCACCGGGGAGCTGTTTTTT
TRBD1,many,TRBV12-3/TRBV12-4,TRBJ1-2,CASSLASQGAGGYTF,TGTGCCAGCAGTTTAGCGTCCCAGGGGGCTGGTGGCTACACCTTC
-,-,TRBV6-2/TRBV6-3,TRBJ1-5,CASSRYMWRNQPQHF,TGTGCCAGCAGTCGGTATATGTGGCGCAATCAGCCCCAGCATTTT
-,-,TRBV27,TRBJ1-2,CASSPSRGRDGNWGYTF,TGTGCCAGCAGCCCTAGCCGGGGTCGAGATGGGAATTGGGGCTACACCTTC
-,many,TRBV6-4,TRBJ1-4,CASSDELKEAFNEKLFF,TGTGCCAGCAGTGACGAACTCAAGGAGGCCTTTAATGAAAAACTGTTTTTT
-,many,TRBV30,TRBJ1-1,CAWCRVGTEAFF,TGTGCCTGGTGCAGGGTGGGTACTGAAGCTTTCTTT
TRBD2,many,TRBV7-2,TRBJ2-7,CASSLATSAYSYEQYF,TGTGCCAGCAGCTTAGCTACTAGCGCCTACTCCTACGAGCAGTACTTC
TRBD2,many,TRBV20-1,TRBJ2-7,CSARGLAGYYEQYF,TGCAGTGCTAGAGGACTAGCGGGATATTACGAGCAGTACTTC
-,many,TRBV9,TRBJ1-5,CASSVNSNQPQHF,TGTGCCAGCAGCGTAAATAGCAATCAGCCCCAGCATTTT
TRBD2,-,TRBV28,TRBJ2-7,CASSPSLGAGEVHEQYF,TGTGCCAGCAGTCCCAGCCTGGGAGCGGGAGAAGTCCACGAGCAGTACTTC
-,many,TRBV2,TRBJ1-5,CASSLTEISNQPQHF,TGTGCCAGCAGCCTGACGGAGATAAGCAATCAGCCCCAGCATTTT
-,many,TRBV20-1,TRBJ2-7,CSATDTNYEQYF,TGCAGTGCTACGGACACCAACTACGAGCAGTACTTC
-,many,TRBV6-1,TRBJ1-2,CASYQGSYGYTF,TGTGCCAGCTACCAGGGGAGCTATGGCTACACCTTC